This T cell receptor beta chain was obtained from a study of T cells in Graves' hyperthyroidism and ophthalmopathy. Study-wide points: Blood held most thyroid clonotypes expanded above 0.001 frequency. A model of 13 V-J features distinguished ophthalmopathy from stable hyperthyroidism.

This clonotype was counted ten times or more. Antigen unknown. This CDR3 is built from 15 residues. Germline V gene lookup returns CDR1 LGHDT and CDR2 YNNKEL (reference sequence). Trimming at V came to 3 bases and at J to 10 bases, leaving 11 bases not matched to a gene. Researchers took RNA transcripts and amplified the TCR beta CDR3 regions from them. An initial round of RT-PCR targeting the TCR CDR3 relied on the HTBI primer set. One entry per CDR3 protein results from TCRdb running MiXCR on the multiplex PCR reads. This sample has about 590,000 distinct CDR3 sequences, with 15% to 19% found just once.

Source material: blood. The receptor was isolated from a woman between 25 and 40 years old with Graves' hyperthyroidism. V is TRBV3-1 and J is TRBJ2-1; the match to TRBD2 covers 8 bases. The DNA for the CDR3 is TGTGCCAGCAGCCAGCCGGGACTAGTCGGTTCAGAGCAGTTCTTC. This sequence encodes CASSQPGLVGSEQFF.